The 15 T cell receptor beta chains below come from one sample, sequenced in a study of CD8 T cells in Susac syndrome (dated by TCRdb to the late 2010s). Library prep was done by the immunoSEQ multiplex PCR assay. RNA was extracted using the RNeasy kit, and roughly 0.5 to 1 microgram was reverse transcribed with random hexamers. TCRdb reworked the public reads: Q25 trimming with fastp, MiXCR clone assembly, productive beta chains retained. Here each entry gathers all rows of one CDR3 protein and keeps the most common genes and DNA. For this sample the table gives about 73,000 distinct CDR3 sequences, of which about 95% were detected only once. The leading ten clones occupy around 0.4% of the sample. Sequencing was carried out using CD8+ T cells from PBMCs. The receptors shown here come from a human donor with multiple sclerosis.

The chain employs TRBV7-2 and TRBJ1-1, with unresolved D. This CDR3 is built from 13 residues. V lost 1 base to trimming and J lost 7 bases, with 10 bases between them. From germline, CDR1 is SGHTA and CDR2 FQGNSA. This chain's CDR3 is CASSLGADIEAFF. CDR3 DNA sequence: TGTGCCAGCAGCTTAGGGGCAGACATTGAAGCTTTCTTT.

The chain uses TRBV12-3 or TRBV12-4 and TRBJ2-7; unclear D gene. This CDR3 spans 11 amino acids. V lost 3 bases, J lost 6 bases, and 6 bases lay in between. The CDR3 loop is CASSLLGEQYF. In DNA, the CDR3 is TGTGCCAGCAGTTTGCTTGGCGAGCAGTACTTC.

The chain combines TRBV7-9 with TRBJ2-7, with a possible D match to TRBD2 (5 bases). The V gene lost 1 base and the J gene lost 0 bases, with 13 bases spanning the gap. This CDR3 region has 16 residues. Per germline, CDR1 SEHNR and CDR2 FQNEAQ (reference sequence). The CDR3 nucleotides are TGTGCCAGCAGCTTAGTAGGACTCGGCAGCTCCTACGAGCAGTACTTC. Translation gives CASSLVGLGSSYEQYF.

This chain joins TRBV11-2 and TRBJ1-1; D unresolved. This CDR3 spans 15 amino acids. Germline V gene lookup returns CDR1 SGHAT and CDR2 FQNNGV. V lost 1 base and J 0 bases, leaving 9 bases between the germline ends. CDR3 DNA sequence: TGTGCCAGCAGCTTAGGGCGTCGGTTGAACACTGAAGCTTTCTTT. This translates into CASSLGRRLNTEAFF.

The gene calls are TRBV11-2 and TRBJ1-1, with D possibly matching TRBD1 (6 bases). This CDR3 contains 12 residues. The V end was cut by 4 bases, the J end by 8 bases, with 11 bases between. From germline, CDR1 is SGHAT and CDR2 FQNNGV. For the CDR3, the DNA is TGTGCCAGCAGCTCCCTGGGGGGCGAAGCTTTCTTT. The encoded protein is CASSSLGGEAFF. Full variable domain (rest looked up from reference TRBV11-2 and TRBJ1-1): EAGVAQSPRYKIIEKRQSVAFWCNPISGHATLYWYQQILGQGPKLLIQFQNNGVVDDSQLPKDRFSAERLKGVDSTLKIQPAKLEDSAVYLCASSSLGGEAFFGQGTRLTVV.

The rearrangement joins TRBV29-1 to TRBJ2-1; D unclear. Germline V gives CDR1 SQVTM, CDR2 ANQGSEA. The V end lost 5 bases, the J end lost 1 base, and 9 bases lay between the germline ends. This CDR3 contains 13 residues. The CDR3 is CSVLSKSYNEQFF. The CDR3, as DNA: TGCAGCGTTCTTAGCAAATCCTACAATGAGCAGTTCTTC.

The CDR3 protein is CARKGASSYEQYF. In nucleotides, the CDR3 is TGTGCCAGAAAGGGGGCCTCCTCCTACGAGCAGTACTTC. The chain combines TRBV13 with TRBJ2-7; TRBD1 matches 7 bases. J was trimmed by 0 bases and V by 9 bases; bases with no gene match: 5. Germline V lookup: CDR1 PRHDT, CDR2 FYEKMQ (reference sequence). The CDR3 extends over 13 amino acids.

The V gene is TRBV3-1, the J gene TRBJ2-7, with a weak D call TRBD1 (6 bases). Germline V gene data show CDR1 as LGHDT and CDR2 as YNNKEL (reference sequence). This CDR3 region has 15 residues. V was cut by 2 bases and J by 1 base, with 12 bases left in between. The CDR3, as DNA: TGTGCCAGCAGCCAACCGGGACATTTTTCCTACGAGCAGTACTTC. Residues: CASSQPGHFSYEQYF.

The CDR3 region is CASSPPPVMNTEAFF. The DNA for the CDR3 is TGTGCCAGCTCACCCCCTCCCGTTATGAACACTGAAGCTTTCTTT. V usage is TRBV18 and J usage is TRBJ1-1; D not certain. V was clipped by 3 bases and J by 0 bases, with 11 bases between them. The germline gives CDR1 KGHSH, CDR2 LQKENI. The CDR3 covers 15 residues.

This clonotype has just one count. This chain joins TRBV24-1 and TRBJ2-5; a possible D gene is TRBD1 (6 bases). Germline CDR1 reads KGHDR; CDR2 reads SFDVKD. This CDR3 has 13 amino acids. V was cut by 7 bases and J by 1 base, with 9 bases left in between. CDR3 in DNA: TGTGCCACCAGCAGGGGATTCCAAGAGACCCAGTACTTC. Its translation: CATSRGFQETQYF.

J is TRBJ2-3 and V is TRBV2; possibly TRBD1 or TRBD2 for D (5 bases each). Germline values: CDR1 SNHLY, CDR2 FYNNEI. Deletions cut 4 bases from V and 1 base from J, with 12 bases between. CDR3 length: 15 residues. The CDR3: CASSGMGRGTDTQYF. The DNA of the CDR3 is TGTGCCAGCAGTGGGATGGGACGAGGCACAGATACGCAGTATTTT.

The chain links TRBV6-2 or TRBV6-3 to TRBJ2-7; perhaps TRBD1 as D (5 bases). This CDR3 region has 14 residues. Germline V lookup: CDR1 MNHEY, CDR2 SVGEGT. V was clipped by 2 bases and J by 6 bases, with 14 bases between them. CDR3 sequence: CASSYSPGNGEQYF. CDR3 sequence (DNA): TGTGCCAGCAGTTACAGTCCAGGGAATGGCGAGCAGTACTTC.

In its sample, this clonotype was seen once. The chain uses TRBV6-2 or TRBV6-3 and TRBJ2-3, with 9 nucleotides matching TRBD1. Germline loops: CDR1 MNHEY, CDR2 SVGEGT. V lost 0 bases and J lost 0; bases outside the gene matches: 7. The CDR3 extends over 18 amino acids. The CDR3 nucleotides are TGTGCCAGCAGTTACTCCCCGACAGGGGGACATAGCACAGATACGCAGTATTTT. Its translation is CASSYSPTGGHSTDTQYF.

The chain recombines TRBV5-4 with TRBJ1-2; 8 positions agree with TRBD1. There are 16 residues in the CDR3. The J segment lost 4 bases and the V segment lost 0 bases, leaving 8 bases of the junction unmatched. Germline lookup yields CDR1 SGHNT and CDR2 YYREEE (reference sequence). The CDR3 loop is CASSLAGQGSGYGYTF. DNA for the CDR3: TGTGCCAGCAGCTTGGCCGGACAGGGATCGGGCTATGGCTACACCTTC.

CDR3 region: CASSELGGRNYGYTF. Here the CDR3 DNA reads TGTGCCAGCAGTGAACTCGGGGGCAGGAACTATGGCTACACCTTC. The V and J genes are TRBV2 and TRBJ1-2; possible D gene TRBD1, 6 bases. The CDR3 covers 15 residues. Trimming stripped 2 bases from V and 2 bases from J, with 12 bases between. Germline-derived CDR1 and CDR2 are SNHLY and FYNNEI.